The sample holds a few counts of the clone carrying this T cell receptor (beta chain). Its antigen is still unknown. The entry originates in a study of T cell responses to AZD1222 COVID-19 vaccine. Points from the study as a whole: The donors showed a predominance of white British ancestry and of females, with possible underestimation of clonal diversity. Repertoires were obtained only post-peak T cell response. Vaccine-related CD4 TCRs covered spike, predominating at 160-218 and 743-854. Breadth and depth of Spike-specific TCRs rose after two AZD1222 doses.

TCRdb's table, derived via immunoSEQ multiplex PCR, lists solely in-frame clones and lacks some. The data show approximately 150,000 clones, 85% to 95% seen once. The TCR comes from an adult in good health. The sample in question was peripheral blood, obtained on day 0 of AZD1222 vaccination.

CDR3 protein: CASMTSAGFPGELFF. The CDR3 bases are TGTGCCAGTATGACCTCAGCGGGATTCCCCGGGGAGCTGTTTTTT. The chain carries TRBV19 and TRBJ2-2; 7 nucleotides agree with TRBD2. This CDR3 is built from 15 residues. V lost 7 bases, J lost 6 bases, and 11 bases stayed unmatched. Germline values: CDR1 LNHDA, CDR2 SQIVND (reference sequence).